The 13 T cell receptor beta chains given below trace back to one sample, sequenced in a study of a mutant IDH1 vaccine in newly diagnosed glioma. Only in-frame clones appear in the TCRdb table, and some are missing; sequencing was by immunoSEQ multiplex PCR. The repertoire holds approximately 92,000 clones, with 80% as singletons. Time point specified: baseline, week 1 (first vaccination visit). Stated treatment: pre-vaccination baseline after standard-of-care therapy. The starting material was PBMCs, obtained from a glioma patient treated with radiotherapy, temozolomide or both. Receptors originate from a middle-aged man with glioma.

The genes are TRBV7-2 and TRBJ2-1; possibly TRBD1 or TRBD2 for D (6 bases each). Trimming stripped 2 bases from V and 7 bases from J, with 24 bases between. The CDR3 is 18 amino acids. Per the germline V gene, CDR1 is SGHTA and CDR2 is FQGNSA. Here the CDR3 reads CASSLPPGAGSSRNEQFF. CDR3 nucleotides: TGTGCCAGCAGCTTACCACCGGGGGCGGGGTCGAGTCGAAATGAGCAGTTCTTC.

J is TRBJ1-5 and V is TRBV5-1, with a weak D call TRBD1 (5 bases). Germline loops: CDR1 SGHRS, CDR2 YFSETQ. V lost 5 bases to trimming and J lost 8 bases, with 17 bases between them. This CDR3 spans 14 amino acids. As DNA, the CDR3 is TGCGCCAGCAGGCGAGAGGGGATTGGGGAGCCCCAGCATTTT. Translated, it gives CASRREGIGEPQHF. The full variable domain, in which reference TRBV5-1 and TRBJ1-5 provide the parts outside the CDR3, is KAGVTQTPRYLIKTRGQQVTLSCSPISGHRSVSWYQQTPGQGLQFLFEYFSETQRNKGNFPGRFSGRQFSNSRSEMNVSTLELGDSALYLCASRREGIGEPQHFGDGTRLSIL.

The CDR3 bases are TGTGCCAGCAGGAAGACTAGCGGGAGGCACGAGCAGTACTTC. Its translation: CASRKTSGRHEQYF. The rearrangement joins TRBV6-5 to TRBJ2-7, with TRBD2 matching 13 bases. From germline, CDR1 is MNHEY and CDR2 SVGAGI. The CDR3 runs 14 residues. V shed 6 bases and J 5 bases; nucleotides not matched to a gene: 4.

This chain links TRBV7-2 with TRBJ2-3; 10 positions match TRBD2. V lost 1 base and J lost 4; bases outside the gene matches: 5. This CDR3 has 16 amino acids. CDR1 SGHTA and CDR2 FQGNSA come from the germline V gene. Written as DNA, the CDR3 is TGTGCCAGCAGCTTAGAAGCGGGGGGGCATCCAGATACGCAGTATTTT. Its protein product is CASSLEAGGHPDTQYF.

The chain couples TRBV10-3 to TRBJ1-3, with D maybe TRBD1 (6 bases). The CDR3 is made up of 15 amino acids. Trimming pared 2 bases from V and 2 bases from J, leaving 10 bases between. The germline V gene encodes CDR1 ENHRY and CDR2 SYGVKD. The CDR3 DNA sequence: TGTGCCATCAGTGAGACAGGGTTGGCTGGAAACACCATATATTTT. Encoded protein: CAISETGLAGNTIYF.

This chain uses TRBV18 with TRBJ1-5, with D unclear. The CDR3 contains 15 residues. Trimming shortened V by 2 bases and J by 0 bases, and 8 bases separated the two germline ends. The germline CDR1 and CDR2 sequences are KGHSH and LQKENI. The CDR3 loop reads CASSPRRDSNQPQHF. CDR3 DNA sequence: TGTGCCAGCTCACCAAGGCGGGATAGCAATCAGCCCCAGCATTTT. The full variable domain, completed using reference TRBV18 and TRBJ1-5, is NAGVMQNPRHLVRRRGQEARLRCSPMKGHSHVYWYRQLPEEGLKFMVYLQKENIIDESGMPKERFSAEFPKEGPSILRIQQVVRGDSAAYFCASSPRRDSNQPQHFGDGTRLSIL.

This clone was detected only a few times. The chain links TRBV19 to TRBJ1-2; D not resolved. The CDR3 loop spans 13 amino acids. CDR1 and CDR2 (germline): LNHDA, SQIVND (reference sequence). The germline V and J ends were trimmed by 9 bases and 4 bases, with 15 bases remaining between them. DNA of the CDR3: TGTGCCAGGAAACTGAAGGGCGGCTATGGCTACACCTTC. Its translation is CARKLKGGYGYTF.

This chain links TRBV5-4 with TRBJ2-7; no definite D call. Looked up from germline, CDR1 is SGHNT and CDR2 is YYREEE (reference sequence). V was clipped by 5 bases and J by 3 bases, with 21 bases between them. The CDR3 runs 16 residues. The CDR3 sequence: CASSPAGQAINYEQYF. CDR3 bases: TGTGCCAGCAGTCCCGCCGGCCAGGCGATAAACTACGAGCAGTACTTC.

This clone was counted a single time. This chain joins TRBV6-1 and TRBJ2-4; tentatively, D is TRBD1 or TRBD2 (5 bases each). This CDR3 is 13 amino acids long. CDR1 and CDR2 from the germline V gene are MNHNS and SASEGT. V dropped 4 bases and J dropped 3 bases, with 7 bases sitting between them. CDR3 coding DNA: TGTGCCAGCAGTGCGAGGGGCAAAAACATTCAGTACTTC. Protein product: CASSARGKNIQYF.

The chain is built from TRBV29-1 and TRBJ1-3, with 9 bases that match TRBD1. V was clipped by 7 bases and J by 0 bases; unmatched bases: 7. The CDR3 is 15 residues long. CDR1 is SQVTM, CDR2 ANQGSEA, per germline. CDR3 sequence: CSATGGPDSGNTIYF. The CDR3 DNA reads TGCAGCGCCACAGGGGGCCCCGACTCTGGAAACACCATATATTTT.

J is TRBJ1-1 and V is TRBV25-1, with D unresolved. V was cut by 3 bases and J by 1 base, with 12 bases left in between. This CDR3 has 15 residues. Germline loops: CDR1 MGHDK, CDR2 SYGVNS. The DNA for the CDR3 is TGTGCCAGCAGTGAGAATCGCCCCGGGAACACTGAAGCTTTCTTT. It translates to CASSENRPGNTEAFF.

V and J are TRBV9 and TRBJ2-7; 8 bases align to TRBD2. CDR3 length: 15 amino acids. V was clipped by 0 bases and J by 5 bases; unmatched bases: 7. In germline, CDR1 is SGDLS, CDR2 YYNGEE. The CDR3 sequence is CASSVEEAGAHEQYF. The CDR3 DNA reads TGTGCCAGCAGCGTAGAGGAAGCGGGAGCACACGAGCAGTACTTC.

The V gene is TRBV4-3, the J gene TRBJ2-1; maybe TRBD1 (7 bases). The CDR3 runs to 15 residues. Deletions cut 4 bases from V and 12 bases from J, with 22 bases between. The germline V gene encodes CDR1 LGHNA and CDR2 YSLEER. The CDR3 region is CASSPRGRGWLGQFF. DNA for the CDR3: TGCGCCAGCAGCCCGAGGGGGCGGGGATGGCTGGGGCAGTTCTTC.